The 13 T cell receptor beta chains presented below share a single source sample, sequenced in a study of tumour-infiltrating T cells in Burkitt lymphoma. Method: immunoSEQ multiplex PCR; TCRdb's copy keeps in-frame clones and lacks some. This sample carries 5,600 or so clones, around 17% of them seen once, and the ten largest clones take 13% to 15%. Sequencing used tumor tissue. These TCRs come from a human donor with diffuse large B-cell lymphoma.

The V gene is TRBV30, the J gene TRBJ1-2; 9 nucleotides match TRBD1. The CDR3 loop spans 16 amino acids. Germline CDR1 reads GTSNPN; CDR2 reads SVGIG (reference sequence). The junction had 16 bases not matched to a gene; V was cut back by 3 bases and J by 8 bases. CDR3 bases: TGTGCCTGGAGCCACTTAGAACAGGGGGCGAGGAGGGGCTACACCTTC. Translation gives CAWSHLEQGARRGYTF.

This clone appeared a few times. This rearrangement joins TRBV5-4 to TRBJ2-5; 8 bases agree with TRBD2. The junction had 6 bases not matched to a gene; V was cut back by 1 base and J by 4 bases. CDR1 SGHNT and CDR2 YYREEE come from the germline V gene (reference sequence). The CDR3 contains 15 residues. The CDR3 spells CASSLKSGSGETQYF. CDR3 DNA: TGTGCCAGCAGCTTGAAAAGCGGGAGTGGAGAGACCCAGTACTTC. Looking up the rest from reference TRBV5-4 and TRBJ2-5 gives the full variable domain: ETGVTQSPTHLIKTRGQQVTLRCSSQSGHNTVSWYQQALGQGPQFIFQYYREEENGRGNFPPRFSGLQFPNYSSELNVNALELDDSALYLCASSLKSGSGETQYFGPGTRLLVL.

The chain is built from TRBV2 and TRBJ2-5; 10 nucleotides align to TRBD2. The CDR3 has 17 residues. Looked up from germline, CDR1 is SNHLY and CDR2 is FYNNEI. V dropped 2 bases and J dropped 1; count of bases not matched to a gene: 7. CDR3 coding DNA: TGTGCCAGCAGTGAAAACGTCCGGACTAGCGGCCAAGAGACCCAGTACTTC. Translation gives CASSENVRTSGQETQYF.

The chain couples TRBV11-2 to TRBJ2-7; D is unclear. This CDR3 region has 11 residues. Germline V gene lookup returns CDR1 SGHAT and CDR2 FQNNGV. V shed 5 bases and J shed 5 bases, with 7 bases lying between them. CDR3 protein: CASSLLHEQYF. DNA for the CDR3: TGTGCCAGCAGCCTACTCCACGAGCAGTACTTC.

The chain carries TRBV29-1 and TRBJ2-6; unclear D gene. Germline V lookup: CDR1 SQVTM, CDR2 ANQGSEA. The CDR3 sequence is 15 residues long. The V and J ends lost 5 bases and 0 bases respectively, with 11 bases between them. The CDR3 DNA sequence: TGCAGCGTTCGGTACCTATACTCTGGGGCCAACGTCCTGACTTTC. This sequence encodes CSVRYLYSGANVLTF.

This clone came up a few times. This chain links TRBV11-2 with TRBJ1-1; TRBD1 matches at 7 bases. V dropped 5 bases and J dropped 7; count of bases not matched to a gene: 7. Germline CDR1 reads SGHAT; CDR2 reads FQNNGV. The CDR3 contains 13 residues. CDR3 nucleotides: TGTGCCAGCAGCGCCCGGGACAGCAGTGAAGCTTTCTTT. It translates to CASSARDSSEAFF.

This clone was seen a handful of times. CDR3 nucleotides: TGTGCCAGCAGTATCCCGGGACAGGGAATTGGGATCTACGAGCAGTACTTC. This gives the protein CASSIPGQGIGIYEQYF. V and J are TRBV7-2 and TRBJ2-7; 9 bases agree with TRBD1. The CDR3 consists of 17 residues. CDR1 is SGHTA and CDR2 is FQGNSA in the germline V gene. The J segment lost 3 bases and the V segment lost 6 bases, leaving 15 bases of the junction unmatched.

The rearrangement joins TRBV7-6 to TRBJ2-2, with 9 nucleotides matching TRBD1. V was pared by 5 bases and J by 8 bases, with 6 bases of the junction left unmatched. CDR3 length: 14 residues. The germline CDR1 and CDR2 sequences are SGHVS and FNYEAQ. The CDR3 reads CASSVQGASGELFF. The CDR3 nucleotides are TGTGCCAGCAGCGTACAGGGGGCGTCGGGGGAGCTGTTTTTT.

The chain links TRBV20-1 to TRBJ1-1; D gene uncertain. Trimming shortened V by 7 bases and J by 7 bases, and 13 bases separated the two germline ends. The CDR3 has 11 residues. Germline CDR1 and CDR2: DFQATT and SNEGSKA (reference sequence). The CDR3 here is CSGTAVGEAFF. The DNA of the CDR3 is TGCAGTGGGACGGCGGTCGGTGAAGCTTTCTTT.

This clone has more than one count but fewer than ten. This chain uses TRBV27 with TRBJ2-7, with 9 bases that match TRBD1. The CDR3 consists of 14 residues. The V segment lost 5 bases and the J segment 3 bases; nucleotides outside the gene matches: 5. Germline V gives CDR1 MNHEY, CDR2 SMNVEV (reference sequence). DNA for the CDR3: TGTGCCAGCAGTGTGGGACAGGGAGTCTACGAGCAGTACTTC. This gives the protein CASSVGQGVYEQYF.

This clone was seen a handful of times. The V call is TRBV5-6, the J call TRBJ1-1; tentatively, D is TRBD1 (5 bases). Trimming shortened V by 0 bases and J by 4 bases, and 13 bases separated the two germline ends. The CDR3 is 15 amino acids. Looked up from germline, CDR1 is SGHDT and CDR2 is YYEEEE. The CDR3 nucleotides read TGTGCCAGCAGCTTGGGGCCGGGGGGAGGCACTGAAGCTTTCTTT. The encoded protein is CASSLGPGGGTEAFF.

This chain joins TRBV7-8 and TRBJ2-3; a possible D gene is TRBD1 (6 bases). This CDR3 contains 14 residues. The germline CDR1 and CDR2 sequences are SGHVS and FQNEAQ. Trimming cost V 5 bases and J 1 base, with 10 bases left between them. The CDR3 DNA reads as TGTGCCAGCAGCACCCGACAGGGCACAGATACGCAGTATTTT. This codes for CASSTRQGTDTQYF. Full variable domain (outside the CDR3, taken from reference TRBV7-8 and TRBJ2-3): GAGVSQSPRYKVAKRGQDVALRCDPISGHVSLFWYQQALGQGPEFLTYFQNEAQLDKSGLPSDRFFAERPEGSVSTLKIQRTQQEDSAVYLCASSTRQGTDTQYFGPGTRLTVL.

V is TRBV27 and J is TRBJ1-5; D is unresolved. The CDR3 has 13 residues. The germline gives CDR1 MNHEY, CDR2 SMNVEV (reference sequence). Trimming pared 2 bases from V and 6 bases from J, leaving 8 bases between. The CDR3 loop is CASSLVRGQPQHF. The CDR3 nucleotides are TGTGCCAGCAGTTTAGTTCGGGGTCAGCCCCAGCATTTT.